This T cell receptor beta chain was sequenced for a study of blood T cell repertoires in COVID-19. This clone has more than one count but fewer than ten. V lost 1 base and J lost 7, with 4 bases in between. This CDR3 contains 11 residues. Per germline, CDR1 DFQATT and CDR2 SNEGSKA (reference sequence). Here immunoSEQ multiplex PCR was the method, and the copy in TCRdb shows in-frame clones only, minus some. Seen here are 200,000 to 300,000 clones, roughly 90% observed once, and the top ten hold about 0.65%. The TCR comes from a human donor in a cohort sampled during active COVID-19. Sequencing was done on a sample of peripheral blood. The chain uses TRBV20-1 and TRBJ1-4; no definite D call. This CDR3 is CSARVGEKLFF. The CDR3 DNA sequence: TGCAGTGCTAGAGTCGGTGAAAAACTGTTTTTT.